The source of this TCR beta chain is a study of follicular helper T cells after annual influenza vaccination. About this clone: Antigen: not known.

This CDR3 has 19 amino acids. Germline V gene sequence: CDR1 LNHDA, CDR2 SQIVND (reference sequence). V lost 5 bases to trimming and J lost 0 bases, with 25 bases between them. Study-wide findings and caveats: Successive annual vaccinations recalled a recurrent oligoclonal ICOS+CD38+ cTfh response with influenza-specific clonotypes. Productive TCRB sequences came from only about 10-22% of cells. For non-cTfh compartments, undersampling could not be ruled out.

Clones were read by immunoSEQ multiplex PCR, and TCRdb kept only the in-frame ones, dropping some. The table has approximately 6,800 clones, 84% seen once; the top ten hold approximately 0.58%. Time point defined: 2015-2016 season, 7 days after influenza vaccination. Sequencing was performed on CXCR5- memory CD4+ T cells sorted from blood, taken 7 days after influenza vaccination. This chain links TRBV19 with TRBJ1-2; no reliable D call. The source is an adult who received the influenza vaccine. CDR3 coding DNA: TGTGCCAGTAGTCCTCCCGTGCGACATCGTCCCTTTCCTAACTATGGCTACACCTTC. Translating it yields CASSPPVRHRPFPNYGYTF.